This TCR beta chain was identified during a study of CD8+ T cells in alopecia areata. Background on the study: The drug, oral tofacitinib, was given to treated patients at 5 to 10 mg twice daily. The drug, tofacitinib, lasted 6 to 18 months, followed by 6 months off drug.

Treatment indicated: oral pan-JAK inhibitor, 5-10 mg twice daily. This clone has a single count. Its antigen is undetermined. cDNA serving as the sequencing template came from extracted, reverse transcribed RNA. The table came from immunoSEQ multiplex PCR; TCRdb's copy has only in-frame clones and leaves some out. The data show approximately 180,000 clones, about 55% seen once. This CDR3 is 16 amino acids long. The V end was cut by 0 bases, the J end by 1 base, with 9 bases between. Germline V gives CDR1 LGHNA, CDR2 YSLEER. Study results and limitations: Numerous clones, expanded in lesions, remained in scalp and blood during tofacitinib.

This material consisted of CD8+ T cells sorted from blood, taken at week 24, from a patient treated with tofacitinib. This TCR came from a human donor with alopecia areata. The genes are TRBV4-3 and TRBJ2-2; tentative D call: TRBD2 (6 bases). CDR3 sequence reads: CASSQEVSGNTGELFF. In DNA, the CDR3 is TGCGCCAGCAGCCAAGAGGTTAGCGGGAACACCGGGGAGCTGTTTTTT.